This record concerns one TCR beta chain sequence. In the authors' workflow: Amplification with reference gene primers provided the estimates of nucleated cell counts. The data were produced by immunoSEQ multiplex PCR, yet TCRdb's version contains in-frame clones alone and is incomplete. V and J calls plus clone size are reproduced from that table; the DNA served to infer D and trimming. This sample yields 45,000 to 65,000 clones, of which around nine tenths are seen a single time; roughly 9.7% belongs to the top ten. V was pared by 4 bases and J by 0 bases, with 1 base of the junction left unmatched. Per germline, CDR1 KGHDR and CDR2 SFDVKD. The CDR3 length is 16 residues. The data were taken from a study of blood T cell repertoires in COVID-19.

Specimen: peripheral blood. The chain recombines TRBV24-1 with TRBJ2-5; 13 bases agree with TRBD2. This TCR was sampled from a woman older than 75 with acute or convalescent COVID-19. The CDR3 reads CATSEGTSGNQETQYF. CDR3 nucleotides: TGTGCCACCAGTGAGGGGACTAGCGGGAACCAAGAGACCCAGTACTTC.